Following are 11 T cell receptor beta chains from one sample sequenced in a study of cytomegalovirus exposure and HLA in healthy donors. Primers included in the PCR were 60 Vbeta and 13 Jbeta primers. Assay: immunoSEQ multiplex PCR; the TCRdb copy retains only in-frame clones and omits some. This sample carries about 73,000 clones, about 75% of them seen once, and the ten largest clones take around 12%. Material for sequencing was PBMCs. Receptors originate from an older man in good health and CMV-seronegative.

The genes are TRBV4-3 and TRBJ2-1; 9 bases fit TRBD2. Germline trimming cut 0 bases from V and 9 bases from J; bases unmatched to any gene: 0. There are 13 residues in the CDR3. From germline, CDR1 is LGHNA and CDR2 YSLEER. CDR3 DNA: TGCGCCAGCAGCCAAGAGACTAGCGGTGAGCAGTTCTTC. Encoded protein: CASSQETSGEQFF.

V gene TRBV7-2 combines with J gene TRBJ2-5, with 8 bases identical to TRBD2. In germline, CDR1 is SGHTA, CDR2 FQGNSA. V dropped 5 bases and J dropped 5; count of bases not matched to a gene: 13. The CDR3 has 16 residues. The CDR3 bases are TGTGCCAGCAGCCCCCAGGTGGGCGGGGGGTACGAGACCCAGTACTTC. It specifies CASSPQVGGGYETQYF. The variable domain in full, with the rest retrieved from reference TRBV7-2 and TRBJ2-5, is GAGVSQSPSNKVTEKGKDVELRCDPISGHTALYWYRQSLGQGLEFLIYFQGNSAPDKSGLPSDRFSAERTGGSVSTLTIQRTQQEDSAVYLCASSPQVGGGYETQYFGPGTRLLVL.

The chain couples TRBV9 to TRBJ2-7; D remains unclear. V was shortened by 6 bases and J by 5 bases, with 6 bases between the two germline ends. The CDR3 is 10 residues long. The germline V gene has CDR1 SGDLS and CDR2 YYNGEE. The CDR3 sequence is CASTGNEQYF. CDR3 coding DNA: TGTGCCAGCACTGGCAACGAGCAGTACTTC.

This clone was seen many times. The chain carries TRBV19 and TRBJ1-5; tentative D call: TRBD1 (5 bases). The length of the CDR3 is 14 residues. Germline values: CDR1 LNHDA, CDR2 SQIVND (reference sequence). Trimming stripped 3 bases from V and 7 bases from J, with 13 bases between. CDR3 in amino acids: CASSIEGARQPQHF. The CDR3 coding sequence is TGTGCCAGTAGTATTGAAGGGGCCCGCCAGCCCCAGCATTTT.

The chain couples TRBV7-2 to TRBJ2-3; TRBD2 matches 13 bases. The CDR3 contains 16 residues. Looked up from germline, CDR1 is SGHTA and CDR2 is FQGNSA. The J segment lost 4 bases and the V segment lost 3 bases, leaving 4 bases of the junction unmatched. CDR3 sequence: CASSLGTSGVSDTQYF. CDR3 in DNA: TGTGCCAGCAGCTTGGGGACTAGCGGGGTGTCAGATACGCAGTATTTT.

CDR3 amino acids: CASSSGLTGELFF. In DNA form, the CDR3 reads TGTGCCAGCAGCTCAGGGCTAACCGGGGAGCTGTTTTTT. The chain employs TRBV7-8 and TRBJ2-2, with D perhaps matching TRBD1 (5 bases). Trimming cost V 4 bases and J 5 bases, with 8 bases left between them. This CDR3 has 13 residues. Germline-derived CDR1 and CDR2 are SGHVS and FQNEAQ.

This chain joins TRBV7-2 and TRBJ2-7, with 15 bases lining up with TRBD2. Per the germline V gene, CDR1 is SGHTA and CDR2 is FQGNSA. V dropped 5 bases and J dropped 5; count of bases not matched to a gene: 4. This CDR3 region has 15 residues. CDR3 loop: CASSTRTSGGDEQYF. In nucleotides, the CDR3 is TGTGCCAGCAGCACTCGGACTAGCGGGGGGGACGAGCAGTACTTC.

This rearrangement joins TRBV7-8 to TRBJ2-2, with D perhaps TRBD2 (5 bases). The CDR3 totals 14 residues. The V gene's germline CDR1 is SGHVS and CDR2 FQNEAQ. Trimming cost V 6 bases and J 1 base, with 9 bases left between them. This CDR3 reads CASRRVVNTGELFF. The CDR3 bases are TGTGCCAGCAGGCGGGTCGTGAACACCGGGGAGCTGTTTTTT.

The chain is built from TRBV5-8 and TRBJ1-4, with TRBD1 matching 9 bases. The CDR3 sequence is 15 residues long. CDR1 is SGHTS and CDR2 is YDEGEE in the germline V gene. V shed 4 bases and J 3 bases; nucleotides not matched to a gene: 4. CDR3 residues: CASSLRQGANEKLFF. As DNA, the CDR3 is TGTGCCAGCAGCCTTCGACAGGGGGCTAATGAAAAACTGTTTTTT.

A word on this clone: At one end, the junction sequence differs from germline, possibly due to a read error. The chain uses TRBV11-3 and TRBJ2-2, with 7 bases that match TRBD2. CDR3 size: 14 residues. Germline values: CDR1 SGHNT, CDR2 YENEEA. In DNA form, the CDR3 reads TGTGCCAGCAGCCGCAACGGGGGGTCCGGGGAGCCGTTTTTT. This translates into CASSRNGGSGEPFF.

This clone was picked up one time. The genes are TRBV7-9 and TRBJ2-1; 11 bases map to TRBD2. Germline loops: CDR1 SEHNR, CDR2 FQNEAQ (reference sequence). The CDR3 totals 16 residues. The V gene end was trimmed by 5 bases and the J gene end by 7 bases; junction bases not matched to a gene: 10. The CDR3 DNA reads TGTGCCAGCAGCCACCCACTAGCGGGAGAGGGAAATGAGCAGTTCTTC. It encodes CASSHPLAGEGNEQFF.